This T cell receptor beta chain was captured by sequencing in a study of T cells after yellow fever vaccination. Turning to the study itself: Preparation of fractions with low cell numbers was performed using SMART-Seq v4 Ultra Low Input. Study conclusions and caveats: Post-booster repertoires again held most primary-vaccination clones (roughly 95% CD4, just under 90% CD8).

Concerning this clonotype itself: Its specificity is not known.

TCRdb re-analysed the 5' RACE reads in MiXCR, keeping a single row per CDR3 protein. This sample has 610,000 or so distinct CDR3 sequences, with more than 9% found just once. V shed 0 bases, J shed 3 bases, and the junction held 8 bases outside the gene matches. There are 18 residues in the CDR3. Germline V gene sequence: CDR1 SGHTA, CDR2 FQGNSA. The source was PBMCs, collected on the day of the yellow fever booster vaccination. This receptor was taken from a man aged 30 to 45 who received the YFV17D yellow fever vaccine. The chain carries TRBV7-2 and TRBJ2-1; 10 nucleotides match TRBD2. CDR3 sequence (DNA): TGTGCCAGCAGCTTAGCAGCCCTAGCGGGAGCAGGCTACAATGAGCAGTTCTTC. It specifies CASSLAALAGAGYNEQFF.